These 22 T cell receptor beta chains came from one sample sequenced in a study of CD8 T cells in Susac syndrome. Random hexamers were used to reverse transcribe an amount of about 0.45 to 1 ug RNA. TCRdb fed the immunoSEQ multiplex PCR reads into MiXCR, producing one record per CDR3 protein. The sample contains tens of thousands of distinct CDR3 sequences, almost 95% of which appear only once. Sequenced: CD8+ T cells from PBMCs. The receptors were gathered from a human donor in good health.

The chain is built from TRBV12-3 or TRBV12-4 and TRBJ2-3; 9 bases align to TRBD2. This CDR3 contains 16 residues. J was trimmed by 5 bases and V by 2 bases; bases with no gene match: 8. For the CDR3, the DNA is TGTGCCAGCAGTTTAACGGCGGGAGGGGTCGAAGATACGCAGTATTTT. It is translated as CASSLTAGGVEDTQYF.

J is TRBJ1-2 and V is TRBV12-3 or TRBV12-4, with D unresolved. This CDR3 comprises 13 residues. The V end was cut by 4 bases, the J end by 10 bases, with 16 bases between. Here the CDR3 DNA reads TGTGCCAGCAGTTCCCTAGAATTAGATGACTACACCTTC. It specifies CASSSLELDDYTF.

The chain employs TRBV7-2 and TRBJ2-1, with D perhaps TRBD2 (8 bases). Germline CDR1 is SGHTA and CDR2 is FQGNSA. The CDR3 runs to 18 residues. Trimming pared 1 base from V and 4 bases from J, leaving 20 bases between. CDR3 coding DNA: TGTGCCAGCAGCTTAGAGGGGGCGGGAGGACCTCATTACAATGAGCAGTTCTTC. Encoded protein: CASSLEGAGGPHYNEQFF.

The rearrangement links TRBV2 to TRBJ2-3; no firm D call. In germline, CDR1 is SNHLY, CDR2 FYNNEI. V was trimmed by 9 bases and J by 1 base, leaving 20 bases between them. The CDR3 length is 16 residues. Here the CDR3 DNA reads TGTGCCAGACACCACGGCGGTGTTTCGGGCACAGATACGCAGTATTTT. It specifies CARHHGGVSGTDTQYF.

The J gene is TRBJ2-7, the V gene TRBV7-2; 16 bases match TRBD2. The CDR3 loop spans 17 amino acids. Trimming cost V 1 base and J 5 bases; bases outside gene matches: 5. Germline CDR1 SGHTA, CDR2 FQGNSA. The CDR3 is CASSLEGLAGGPHEQYF. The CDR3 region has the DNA TGTGCCAGCAGCTTAGAGGGACTAGCGGGAGGGCCTCACGAGCAGTACTTC.

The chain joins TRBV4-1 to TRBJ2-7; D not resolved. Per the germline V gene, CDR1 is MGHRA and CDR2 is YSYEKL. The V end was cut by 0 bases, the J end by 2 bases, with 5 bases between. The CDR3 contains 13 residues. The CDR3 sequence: CASSQEGTYEQYF. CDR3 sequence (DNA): TGCGCCAGCAGCCAAGAAGGGACCTACGAGCAGTACTTC.

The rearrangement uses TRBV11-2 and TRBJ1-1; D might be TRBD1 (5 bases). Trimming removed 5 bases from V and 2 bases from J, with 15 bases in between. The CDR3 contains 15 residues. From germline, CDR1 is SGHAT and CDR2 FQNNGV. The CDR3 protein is CASSPLGGVNTEAFF. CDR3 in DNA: TGTGCCAGCAGCCCCCTTGGGGGGGTTAACACTGAAGCTTTCTTT.

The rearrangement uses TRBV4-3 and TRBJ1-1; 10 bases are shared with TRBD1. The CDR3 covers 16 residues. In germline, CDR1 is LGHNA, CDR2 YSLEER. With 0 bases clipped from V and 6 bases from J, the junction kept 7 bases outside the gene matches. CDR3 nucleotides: TGCGCCAGCAGCCAAGACCGAGGACAGGGGGGGTCTGAAGCTTTCTTT. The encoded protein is CASSQDRGQGGSEAFF.

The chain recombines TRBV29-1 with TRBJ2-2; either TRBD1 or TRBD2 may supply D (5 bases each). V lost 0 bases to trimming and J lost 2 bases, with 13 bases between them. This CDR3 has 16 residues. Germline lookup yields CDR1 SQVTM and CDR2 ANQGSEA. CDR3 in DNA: TGCAGCGTTGAAGATCCCGGGGCTACAAACACCGGGGAGCTGTTTTTT. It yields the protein CSVEDPGATNTGELFF.

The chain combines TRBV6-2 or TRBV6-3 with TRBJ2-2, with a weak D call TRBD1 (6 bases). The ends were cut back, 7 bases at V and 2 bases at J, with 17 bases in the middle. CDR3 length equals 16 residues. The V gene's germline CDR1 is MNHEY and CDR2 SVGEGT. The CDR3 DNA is TGTGCCAGCACCTCGCGAACGGGACACAACACCGGGGAGCTGTTTTTT. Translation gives CASTSRTGHNTGELFF.

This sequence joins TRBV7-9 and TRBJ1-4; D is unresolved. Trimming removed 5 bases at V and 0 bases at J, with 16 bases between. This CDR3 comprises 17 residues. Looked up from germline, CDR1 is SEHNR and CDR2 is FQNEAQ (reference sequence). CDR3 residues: CASSPPLQEATNEKLFF. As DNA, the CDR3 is TGTGCCAGCAGCCCCCCCCTTCAAGAGGCAACTAATGAAAAACTGTTTTTT. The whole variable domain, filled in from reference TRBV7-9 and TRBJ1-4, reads DTGVSQNPRHKITKRGQNVTFRCDPISEHNRLYWYRQTLGQGPEFLTYFQNEAQLEKSRLLSDRFSAERPKGSFSTLEIQRTEQGDSAMYLCASSPPLQEATNEKLFFGSGTQLSVL.

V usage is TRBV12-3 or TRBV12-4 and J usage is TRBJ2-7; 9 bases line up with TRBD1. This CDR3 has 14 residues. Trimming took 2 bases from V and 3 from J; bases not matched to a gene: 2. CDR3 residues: CASSLRDRVYEQYF. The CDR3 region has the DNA TGTGCCAGCAGTTTAAGGGACAGGGTCTACGAGCAGTACTTC.

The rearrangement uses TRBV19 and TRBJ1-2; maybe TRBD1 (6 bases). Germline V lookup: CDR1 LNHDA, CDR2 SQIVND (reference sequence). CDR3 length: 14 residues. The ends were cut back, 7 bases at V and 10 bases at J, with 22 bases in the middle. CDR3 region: CASTPLGQSIDYTF. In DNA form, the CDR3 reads TGTGCCAGTACCCCTCTAGGACAGAGTATTGACTACACCTTC.

Here the CDR3 reads CASSQETLAGPASYEQYF. The DNA of the CDR3 is TGTGCCAGCAGCCAAGAAACGCTAGCGGGGCCCGCCTCCTACGAGCAGTACTTC. This rearrangement joins TRBV4-2 to TRBJ2-7, with 9 bases identical to TRBD2. Germline V lookup: CDR1 LGHNA, CDR2 YNFKEQ. The CDR3 totals 18 residues. With 0 bases clipped from V and 0 bases from J, the junction kept 9 bases outside the gene matches.

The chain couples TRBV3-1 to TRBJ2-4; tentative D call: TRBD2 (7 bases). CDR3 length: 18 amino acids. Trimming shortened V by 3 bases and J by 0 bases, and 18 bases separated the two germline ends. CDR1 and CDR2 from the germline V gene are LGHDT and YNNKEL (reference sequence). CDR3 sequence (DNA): TGTGCCAGCAGCCACAAGCGGGACACTCCTTTAGCCAAAAACATTCAGTACTTC. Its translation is CASSHKRDTPLAKNIQYF.

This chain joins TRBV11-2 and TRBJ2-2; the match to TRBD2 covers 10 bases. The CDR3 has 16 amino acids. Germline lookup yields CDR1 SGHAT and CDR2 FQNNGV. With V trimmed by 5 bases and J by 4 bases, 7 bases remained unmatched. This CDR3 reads CASSPLAGEGTGELFF. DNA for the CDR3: TGTGCCAGCAGCCCCCTAGCGGGAGAGGGCACCGGGGAGCTGTTTTTT.

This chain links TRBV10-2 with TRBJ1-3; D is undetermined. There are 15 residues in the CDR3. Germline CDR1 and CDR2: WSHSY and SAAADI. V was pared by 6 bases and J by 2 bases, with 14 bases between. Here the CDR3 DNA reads TGCGCCAGCAGGGCCGGGCAGAGCGCTGGAAACACCATATATTTT. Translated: CASRAGQSAGNTIYF.

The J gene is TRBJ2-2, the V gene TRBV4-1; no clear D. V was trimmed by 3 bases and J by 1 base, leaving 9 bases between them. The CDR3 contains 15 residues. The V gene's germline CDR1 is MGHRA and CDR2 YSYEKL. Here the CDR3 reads CASSHPDGNTGELFF. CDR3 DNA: TGCGCCAGCAGCCATCCGGACGGGAACACCGGGGAGCTGTTTTTT.

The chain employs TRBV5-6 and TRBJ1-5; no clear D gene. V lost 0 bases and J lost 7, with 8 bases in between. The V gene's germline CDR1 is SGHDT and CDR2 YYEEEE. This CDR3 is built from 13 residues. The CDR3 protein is CASSLGGFQPQHF. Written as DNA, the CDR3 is TGTGCCAGCAGCTTGGGTGGGTTCCAGCCCCAGCATTTT.

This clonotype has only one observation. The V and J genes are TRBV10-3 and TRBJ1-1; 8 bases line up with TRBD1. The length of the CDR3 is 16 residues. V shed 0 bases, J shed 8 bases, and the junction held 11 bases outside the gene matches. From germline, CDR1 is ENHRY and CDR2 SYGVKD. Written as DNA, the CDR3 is TGTGCCATCAGTGAGTCGGACAGGGCCCCAACATTCGAAGCTTTCTTT. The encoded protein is CAISESDRAPTFEAFF.

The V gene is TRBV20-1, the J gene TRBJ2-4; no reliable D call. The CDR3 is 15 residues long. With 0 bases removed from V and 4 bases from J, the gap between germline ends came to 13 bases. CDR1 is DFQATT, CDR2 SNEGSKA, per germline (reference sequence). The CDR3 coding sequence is TGCAGTGCTAGAGATAACGGGCGAACGAAAAACATTCAGTACTTC. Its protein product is CSARDNGRTKNIQYF.

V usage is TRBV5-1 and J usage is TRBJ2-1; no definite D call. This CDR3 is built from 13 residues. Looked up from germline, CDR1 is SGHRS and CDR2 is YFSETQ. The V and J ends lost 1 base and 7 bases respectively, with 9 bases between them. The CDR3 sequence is CASSLYVRNEQFF. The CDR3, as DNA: TGCGCCAGCAGCTTGTACGTCCGGAATGAGCAGTTCTTC.